This T cell receptor beta chain was sequenced for a study of blood T cells in healthy people across ages. This clonotype was seen a handful of times. A second PCR, run for roughly 7 to 12 cycles, used a sample-barcoded 5' primer plus a J-beta primer mix. Every cDNA molecule carried a tag from a template-switch adaptor bearing 12 random nucleotides. TCRdb recomputed calls from the 5' RACE reads with MiXCR, one row per CDR3 protein. This sample has nearly 800,000 distinct CDR3 sequences, with just under 25% found just once. The CDR3 totals 13 residues. Germline CDR1 is MNHEY and CDR2 is SMNVEV (reference sequence). The ends lost 9 bases at V and 7 bases at J; junction bases unmatched: 9. These same data were also listed under a study on T cells of mothers and their children. As reported in that work: A few mothers and their six children, all healthy Caucasians, donated.

The clonotype comes from a boy aged 5-17 years in good health. Sequenced material: blood. This chain connects TRBV27 to TRBJ2-7, with TRBD1 matching over 10 bases. For the CDR3, the DNA is TGTGCCAGTAAGGACAGGGGGTTCAGGGAGCAGTACTTC. Residues: CASKDRGFREQYF.